Listed below are T cell receptor beta chains from one sample, sequenced in a study of blood T cell repertoires in COVID-19. The protocol was immunoSEQ multiplex PCR, while the TCRdb copy is restricted to in-frame clones and leaves out a portion. The sample yields just under 60,000 clones, roughly four fifths seen once. The sequenced sample was peripheral blood. These receptors originate from a human donor in a cohort sampled during active COVID-19. CDR3s include the opening cysteine and the closing phenylalanine or tryptophan. The D gene is left open where the match is weak. Clone size appears in some rows only: once, few, many, or a class for an expanded clone.

length	V	D	J	size	CDR3	DNA
14	TRBV18	NA	TRBJ2-4	NA	CASSPGTSGNIQYF	TGTGCCAGCTCACCTGGGACTTCGGGAAACATTCAGTACTTC
15	TRBV6-2/TRBV6-3	NA	TRBJ2-7	few	CASSYRPGLSYEQYF	TGTGCCAGCAGTTACCGGCCGGGACTGTCCTACGAGCAGTACTTC
14	TRBV10-3	TRBD1	TRBJ1-4	NA	CAISAGTAPEKLFF	TGTGCCATCAGCGCCGGGACAGCACCCGAAAAACTGTTTTTT
13	TRBV27	NA	TRBJ1-1	NA	CASSFTGNTEAFF	TGTGCCAGCAGTTTTACGGGGAACACTGAAGCTTTCTTT
15	TRBV28	NA	TRBJ1-1	few	CASSLPTGLNTEAFF	TGTGCCAGCAGTTTACCTACAGGGTTGAACACTGAAGCTTTCTTT
15	TRBV7-2	TRBD2	TRBJ2-1	NA	CASSTRTSGSDEQFF	TGTGCCAGCAGCACTCGGACTAGCGGGAGCGATGAGCAGTTCTTC
12	TRBV4-2	NA	TRBJ2-1	NA	CASSDSGNEQFF	TGTGCCAGCAGCGATAGCGGCAATGAGCAGTTCTTC
15	TRBV25-1	NA	TRBJ2-2	NA	CASSDRRLEAGELFF	TGTGCCAGCAGTGATCGTAGACTTGAAGCCGGGGAGCTGTTTTTT
16	TRBV7-2	TRBD2	TRBJ2-1	NA	CASRSNPAGSLNEQFF	TGTGCCAGCAGGTCTAATCCAGCGGGATCGTTAAATGAGCAGTTCTTC
13	TRBV3-1/TRBV3-2	NA	TRBJ2-2	NA	CASSLSRTGELFF	TGTGCCAGCAGCCTGAGTAGAACCGGGGAGCTGTTTTTT
12	TRBV7-8	NA	TRBJ1-4	NA	CASSLSREKLFF	TGTGCCAGCAGCTTATCTAGAGAAAAACTGTTTTTT
14	TRBV28	TRBD1	TRBJ1-2	NA	CAGSGTDLYGGYTF	TGTGCCGGGTCCGGGACAGACCTATATGGAGGCTACACCTTC
18	TRBV3-1/TRBV3-2	NA	TRBJ2-2	NA	CASSQDQEEGSDTGELFF	TGTGCCAGCAGCCAAGATCAGGAGGAGGGGAGCGACACCGGGGAGCTGTTTTTT
18	TRBV4-3	NA	TRBJ2-2	NA	CASSQVLLTYANTGELFF	TGCGCCAGCAGCCAAGTCCTTCTAACGTACGCGAACACCGGGGAGCTGTTTTTT